These 27 T cell receptor beta chains were all obtained from the same sample, sequenced in a study of T cell changes during pregnancy in multiple sclerosis. Produced via immunoSEQ multiplex PCR; TCRdb's table is partial and in-frame only. The data show around 50,000 clones, approximately 90% seen once. Sequenced here: CD8+ T cells from peripheral blood mononuclear cells, sampled in the second trimester of pregnancy. The source of these receptors is a female donor with multiple sclerosis, enrolled in a pregnancy study.

The rearrangement joins TRBV10-3 to TRBJ2-4; 9 bases fit TRBD1. Trimming removed 6 bases from V and 9 bases from J; junction bases left unmatched: 9. Germline values: CDR1 ENHRY, CDR2 SYGVKD. This CDR3 has 14 residues. In DNA, the CDR3 is TGTGCCATCAGCATGGGACAGGGCTCGGTCATTCAGTACTTC. Translation gives CAISMGQGSVIQYF.

The chain employs TRBV7-2 and TRBJ1-2; D uncertain. The germline gives CDR1 SGHTA, CDR2 FQGNSA. Trimming cost V 5 bases and J 7 bases, with 23 bases left between them. CDR3 length: 16 amino acids. This CDR3 reads CASSPQNVRGNLGYTF. CDR3 nucleotide sequence: TGTGCCAGCAGCCCACAAAACGTGAGAGGGAATCTTGGCTACACCTTC.

The chain joins TRBV14 to TRBJ2-1, with D perhaps TRBD2 (5 bases). Trimming shortened V by 4 bases and J by 6 bases, and 13 bases separated the two germline ends. This CDR3 region has 14 residues. Per germline, CDR1 SGHDN and CDR2 FVKESK. The CDR3 loop reads CASSLGEWGNEQFF. In nucleotides, the CDR3 is TGTGCCAGCAGCCTTGGGGAGTGGGGCAATGAGCAGTTCTTC.

J is TRBJ2-1 and V is TRBV5-6; possibly TRBD1 for D (6 bases). The CDR3 is 15 amino acids. Germline loops: CDR1 SGHDT, CDR2 YYEEEE. The V and J ends lost 4 bases and 0 bases respectively, with 11 bases between them. CDR3 DNA: TGTGCCAGCAGCCCCGGACAGAGCTCCTACAATGAGCAGTTCTTC. The encoded protein is CASSPGQSSYNEQFF.

The genes are TRBV16 and TRBJ2-7; D might be TRBD1 (5 bases). This CDR3 is 13 amino acids long. Trimming shortened V by 2 bases and J by 2 bases, and 7 bases separated the two germline ends. Germline V gene sequence: CDR1 KGHSY, CDR2 FQNENV. CDR3 region: CASSQDRAYEQYF. The CDR3, as DNA: TGTGCCAGCAGCCAAGACAGAGCCTACGAGCAGTACTTC.

The chain uses TRBV6-5 and TRBJ2-1, with TRBD2 matching 8 bases. The CDR3 runs 16 residues. The V gene end was trimmed by 1 base and the J gene end by 3 bases; junction bases not matched to a gene: 5. The germline gives CDR1 MNHEY, CDR2 SVGAGI. CDR3 sequence reads: CASSYLAGTRYNEQFF. CDR3 DNA sequence: TGTGCCAGCAGTTACTTAGCGGGGACGCGCTACAATGAGCAGTTCTTC.

The chain joins TRBV2 to TRBJ2-5; perhaps TRBD1 as D (6 bases). The CDR3 is 14 amino acids. V was cut by 8 bases and J by 5 bases, with 18 bases left in between. The germline CDR1 and CDR2 sequences are SNHLY and FYNNEI. CDR3 sequence: CASLGGRGGETQYF. The CDR3 DNA reads as TGTGCCAGCCTCGGTGGCAGGGGTGGGGAGACCCAGTACTTC.

The V gene is TRBV27, the J gene TRBJ2-1, with TRBD2 matching 12 bases. V lost 3 bases to trimming and J lost 5 bases; unmatched junction nucleotides: 5. Germline assignment: CDR1 MNHEY and CDR2 SMNVEV (reference sequence). The CDR3 spans 16 residues. The CDR3 spells CASSFLAGGWDNEQFF. The CDR3 DNA reads as TGTGCCAGCAGTTTTCTAGCGGGGGGGTGGGACAATGAGCAGTTCTTC.

V usage is TRBV7-6 and J usage is TRBJ2-3; TRBD2 agrees at 8 bases. The V gene's germline CDR1 is SGHVS and CDR2 FNYEAQ. After removal of 1 base from V and 2 bases from J, the junction contained 2 bases not matched to a gene. CDR3 length: 15 residues. The CDR3 bases are TGTGCCAGCAGCTTAGGTAGCGGGGTCACAGATACGCAGTATTTT. Translating gives CASSLGSGVTDTQYF.

The chain links TRBV4-1 to TRBJ2-4, with 8 bases lining up with TRBD1. The V gene's germline CDR1 is MGHRA and CDR2 YSYEKL. Trimming took 1 base from V and 5 from J; bases not matched to a gene: 4. The CDR3 has 15 residues. The CDR3 bases are TGCGCCAGCAGCCAAGGGACAGGGTGGGAAAACATTCAGTACTTC. Its translation: CASSQGTGWENIQYF.

The genes are TRBV7-6 and TRBJ1-2; D is possibly TRBD1 (6 bases). CDR1 and CDR2 (germline): SGHVS, FNYEAQ. The ends were cut back, 3 bases at V and 6 bases at J, with 14 bases in the middle. The CDR3 loop spans 14 amino acids. The CDR3 sequence is CASSFGQGPHGYTF. In DNA, the CDR3 is TGTGCCAGCAGCTTCGGGCAGGGGCCGCATGGCTACACCTTC.

The chain links TRBV2 to TRBJ1-5, with D perhaps TRBD1 (6 bases). The V end was cut by 2 bases, the J end by 6 bases, with 17 bases between. Germline V CDR1 and CDR2: SNHLY, FYNNEI. CDR3 length equals 16 residues. The CDR3, as DNA: TGTGCCAGCAGTGAACCGAGCTACAGGGAGGGTCAGCCCCAGCATTTT. It yields the protein CASSEPSYREGQPQHF. Variable domain in full (rest from reference TRBV2 and TRBJ1-5): EPEVTQTPSHQVTQMGQEVILRCVPISNHLYFYWYRQILGQKVEFLVSFYNNEISEKSEIFDDQFSVERPDGSNFTLKIRSTKLEDSAMYFCASSEPSYREGQPQHFGDGTRLSIL.

CDR3 DNA: TGTGCCAGCACGCCGGGACAGACGAAGTACTTC. Amino acid sequence: CASTPGQTKYF. This rearrangement joins TRBV2 to TRBJ2-7, with TRBD1 matching over 7 bases. The CDR3 spans 11 residues. From germline, CDR1 is SNHLY and CDR2 FYNNEI. Trimming cost V 7 bases and J 11 bases; bases outside gene matches: 8.

In this sample, this clone turned up once. The V gene is TRBV27, the J gene TRBJ2-5; 10 nucleotides match TRBD1. Trimming took 6 bases from V and 4 from J; bases not matched to a gene: 2. The CDR3 length is 13 residues. CDR1 and CDR2 (germline): MNHEY, SMNVEV (reference sequence). The CDR3 DNA follows: TGTGCCAGCAGGACAGGGGGCCGAGAGACCCAGTACTTC. Residues: CASRTGGRETQYF.

Regarding this clone: An end of the junction does not agree with germline; a read error may underlie this. Other nucleotide sequences in the sample specify the same CDR3. The genes are TRBV2 and TRBJ2-7; D ambiguous. This CDR3 comprises 10 residues. Looked up from germline, CDR1 is SNHLY and CDR2 is FYNNEI. CDR3 in amino acids: CASGSDEQYF. CDR3 bases: TGTGCCAGCGGCTCCGACGAGCAGTACTTC.

The gene calls are TRBV5-4 and TRBJ1-1, with D perhaps TRBD1 (5 bases). CDR1 and CDR2 (germline): SGHNT, YYREEE (reference sequence). The CDR3 spans 16 residues. Trimming took off 2 bases at V and 4 bases at J, with 18 bases between the two ends. The CDR3 DNA follows: TGTGCCAGCAGCTTTGATCCCAGCAGGGTGAGCACTGAAGCTTTCTTT. This translates into CASSFDPSRVSTEAFF.

This rearrangement joins TRBV6-5 to TRBJ2-1; a weak D match, TRBD2 (6 bases). Trimming removed 0 bases from V and 6 bases from J, with 12 bases in between. CDR3 size: 15 residues. Germline lookup yields CDR1 MNHEY and CDR2 SVGAGI. The CDR3 protein is CASSYSTGLLNEQFF. In nucleotides, the CDR3 is TGTGCCAGCAGTTACTCCACGGGACTCCTCAATGAGCAGTTCTTC.

This clone has just one count. This chain links TRBV9 with TRBJ2-5, with TRBD1 matching 7 bases. The CDR3 runs to 14 residues. Per germline, CDR1 SGDLS and CDR2 YYNGEE. Unmatched junction bases numbered 7, after V lost 3 bases and J lost 5 bases. CDR3: CASSATGAGETQYF. For the CDR3, the DNA is TGTGCCAGCAGCGCCACAGGGGCAGGCGAGACCCAGTACTTC.

J is TRBJ2-5 and V is TRBV11-2; D is uncertain. CDR1 is SGHAT and CDR2 is FQNNGV in the germline V gene. V was pared by 7 bases and J by 5 bases, with 14 bases between. The CDR3 runs 13 residues. The CDR3 sequence: CASNPELWETQYF. The CDR3, as DNA: TGTGCCAGCAACCCCGAACTTTGGGAGACCCAGTACTTC.

The rearrangement links TRBV9 to TRBJ1-2, with D tentatively TRBD1 (5 bases). Germline V lookup: CDR1 SGDLS, CDR2 YYNGEE. Trimming left V 4 bases short and J 5 bases short, with 18 bases between. The CDR3 sequence is 15 residues long. The CDR3: CASSFREGRDYGYTF. DNA of the CDR3: TGTGCCAGCAGCTTCCGCGAGGGGCGGGATTATGGCTACACCTTC.

This clone was counted once. This chain joins TRBV15 and TRBJ2-3; 8 bases line up with TRBD2. CDR3 length: 14 amino acids. After removal of 8 bases from V and 4 bases from J, the junction contained 8 bases not matched to a gene. Germline lookup yields CDR1 LNHNV and CDR2 YYDKDF (reference sequence). CDR3 residues: CATWSGGGADTQYF. The CDR3 DNA reads as TGTGCCACCTGGAGCGGGGGTGGGGCAGATACGCAGTATTTT. Full variable domain (remainder filled in from reference TRBV15 and TRBJ2-3): DAMVIQNPRYQVTQFGKPVTLSCSQTLNHNVMYWYQQKSSQAPKLLFHYYDKDFNNEADTPDNFQSRRPNTSFCFLDIRSPGLGDTAMYLCATWSGGGADTQYFGPGTRLTVL.

The chain uses TRBV4-2 and TRBJ2-5, with 11 bases lining up with TRBD2. The V gene's germline CDR1 is LGHNA and CDR2 YNFKEQ. The trim removed 4 bases at V and 3 bases at J, leaving 7 bases unmatched. CDR3 length equals 16 residues. The CDR3 is CASSLLLAGDEETQYF. The CDR3 nucleotides are TGTGCCAGCAGCCTCCTACTAGCGGGGGACGAAGAGACCCAGTACTTC.

This sequence joins TRBV19 and TRBJ2-3, with D perhaps matching TRBD2 (5 bases). V was shortened by 9 bases and J by 5 bases, with 15 bases between the two germline ends. Germline V lookup: CDR1 LNHDA, CDR2 SQIVND (reference sequence). The CDR3 covers 13 residues. The CDR3 bases are TGTGCCAGCCGGGCGCGGGCGGGAGATACGCAGTATTTT. Translated, it gives CASRARAGDTQYF.

V usage is TRBV11-2 and J usage is TRBJ1-4; possibly TRBD1 for D (6 bases). Trimming took 2 bases from V and 3 from J, leaving 16 bases between them. The germline V gene encodes CDR1 SGHAT and CDR2 FQNNGV. The CDR3 is made up of 17 amino acids. CDR3 nucleotide sequence: TGTGCCAGCAGCTTAACATATCAGGGGTTCCCTAATGAAAAACTGTTTTTT. It yields the protein CASSLTYQGFPNEKLFF.

The chain combines TRBV7-6 with TRBJ2-5; TRBD2 matches 9 bases. Trimming took 2 bases from V and 2 from J; bases not matched to a gene: 6. The CDR3 is 16 residues long. The germline V gene has CDR1 SGHVS and CDR2 FNYEAQ. CDR3 in DNA: TGTGCCAGCAGCTTATTCCGCCTAGCGGGACAAGAGACCCAGTACTTC. Translated: CASSLFRLAGQETQYF.

The V call is TRBV30, the J call TRBJ2-2; 9 bases fit TRBD2. The CDR3 runs to 14 residues. With V trimmed by 4 bases and J by 7 bases, 7 bases remained unmatched. The germline CDR1 and CDR2 sequences are GTSNPN and SVGIG (reference sequence). The CDR3 region has the DNA TGTGCCTGGAACGCGGGAGGGGGAAGCGGGGAGCTGTTTTTT. Translating gives CAWNAGGGSGELFF.

CDR3 nucleotide sequence: TGTGCCAGCAGTCCCTTGACAGAGCTCTATGGCTACACCTTC. It yields the protein CASSPLTELYGYTF. The chain combines TRBV27 with TRBJ1-2, with TRBD1 as a possible D gene (5 bases). This CDR3 region has 14 residues. Germline values: CDR1 MNHEY, CDR2 SMNVEV (reference sequence). Trimming pared 5 bases from V and 4 bases from J, leaving 14 bases between.